The 20 T cell receptor beta chains given below trace back to one sample, sequenced in a study of T cell responses to AZD1222 COVID-19 vaccine. Produced via immunoSEQ multiplex PCR; TCRdb's table is partial and in-frame only. The sample comprises 100,000 to 150,000 clones, approximately 90% of which are singletons, and around 10% rests with the top ten. Sequences were derived from peripheral blood, sampled on day 0 of MenACWY control vaccination. These TCRs come from an adult in good health.

The rearrangement links TRBV28 to TRBJ2-1; D uncertain. CDR1 is MDHEN, CDR2 SYDVKM, per germline. CDR3 length equals 13 residues. V shed 6 bases and J shed 1 base, with 7 bases lying between them. The CDR3 coding sequence is TGTGCCAGCAGCCGCGATTCCTACAATGAGCAGTTCTTC. It specifies CASSRDSYNEQFF.

This clone was observed once. The chain combines TRBV2 with TRBJ1-1; D is ambiguous. The germline V gene encodes CDR1 SNHLY and CDR2 FYNNEI. V was pared by 3 bases and J by 3 bases, with 11 bases between. The CDR3 consists of 14 residues. CDR3 region: CASSDRTAYTEAFF. In DNA, the CDR3 is TGTGCCAGCAGTGACCGGACGGCCTACACTGAAGCTTTCTTT.

The chain recombines TRBV14 with TRBJ2-1, with TRBD2 identical over 9 bases. The CDR3 is made up of 16 amino acids. Germline CDR1 SGHDN, CDR2 FVKESK. Trimming removed 3 bases from V and 0 bases from J; junction bases left unmatched: 3. As DNA, the CDR3 is TGTGCCAGCAGCCATAATAGCGGGAGCTCCTACAATGAGCAGTTCTTC. Protein product: CASSHNSGSSYNEQFF.

The CDR3 sequence: CASSLDLGRVGYGYTF. Here the CDR3 DNA reads TGCGCCAGCAGCTTGGATTTGGGCAGGGTAGGCTATGGCTACACCTTC. The chain recombines TRBV5-1 with TRBJ1-2; tentatively, D is TRBD1 (5 bases). Germline CDR1 is SGHRS and CDR2 is YFSETQ. The CDR3 contains 16 residues. Trimming left V 0 bases short and J 4 bases short, with 16 bases between.

The CDR3 loop is CASSYSGRYEQYF. CDR3 sequence (DNA): TGTGCCAGCAGTTACTCCGGCAGATACGAGCAGTACTTC. The chain employs TRBV6-5 and TRBJ2-7; no definite D call. The CDR3 consists of 13 residues. The V gene lost 0 bases and the J gene lost 4 bases, with 7 bases spanning the gap. Looked up from germline, CDR1 is MNHEY and CDR2 is SVGAGI.

The sample holds a few counts of this clone. The chain links TRBV5-1 to TRBJ2-5; no clear D. The germline V gene encodes CDR1 SGHRS and CDR2 YFSETQ. The V gene lost 1 base and the J gene lost 5 bases, with 6 bases spanning the gap. The CDR3 sequence is 12 residues long. CDR3 DNA sequence: TGCGCCAGCAGCTTGTATTCTGAGACCCAGTACTTC. Its protein product is CASSLYSETQYF.

J is TRBJ1-1 and V is TRBV5-1, with D maybe TRBD1 (6 bases). Trimming removed 4 bases from V and 1 base from J, with 23 bases in between. Germline lookup yields CDR1 SGHRS and CDR2 YFSETQ. CDR3 length equals 18 residues. The CDR3 nucleotides are TGCGCCAGCAGCCCCCGGGCGATGGGGGCTCAGGAGAACACTGAAGCTTTCTTT. It translates to CASSPRAMGAQENTEAFF.

V is TRBV27 and J is TRBJ2-5; TRBD1 aligns across 7 bases. CDR3 length: 15 residues. Per germline, CDR1 MNHEY and CDR2 SMNVEV (reference sequence). J was trimmed by 7 bases and V by 6 bases; bases with no gene match: 14. The chain's CDR3 is CASSSGGWILGTQYF. CDR3 DNA: TGTGCCAGCAGCTCAGGGGGATGGATTCTGGGGACCCAGTACTTC.

The V call is TRBV5-8, the J call TRBJ1-1; no firm D call. Trimming pared 1 base from V and 1 base from J, leaving 8 bases between. The germline V gene encodes CDR1 SGHTS and CDR2 YDEGEE. The CDR3 is 14 amino acids. DNA for the CDR3: TGTGCCAGCAGCTTGTTGGCGGGGAACACTGAAGCTTTCTTT. As protein: CASSLLAGNTEAFF.

The rearrangement joins TRBV19 to TRBJ2-7; 8 bases agree with TRBD2. The CDR3 contains 14 residues. J was trimmed by 2 bases and V by 6 bases; bases with no gene match: 6. The germline CDR1 and CDR2 sequences are LNHDA and SQIVND (reference sequence). This CDR3 reads CASSERGPPYEQYF. The CDR3 DNA is TGTGCCAGTAGCGAGCGGGGGCCCCCCTACGAGCAGTACTTC.

The chain employs TRBV9 and TRBJ2-3; D remains unclear. V was shortened by 3 bases and J by 5 bases, with 1 base between the two germline ends. This CDR3 has 10 residues. CDR1 is SGDLS, CDR2 YYNGEE, per germline. The CDR3 is CASSGDTQYF. CDR3 nucleotides: TGTGCCAGCAGCGGAGATACGCAGTATTTT.

The rearrangement uses TRBV30 and TRBJ2-3; TRBD1 or TRBD2 may be the D gene (5 bases each). The CDR3 covers 15 residues. Trimming removed 1 base from V and 0 bases from J, with 11 bases in between. Germline V lookup: CDR1 GTSNPN, CDR2 SVGIG (reference sequence). For the CDR3, the DNA is TGTGCCTGGAGTGCCGGGACCTCTAGCACAGATACGCAGTATTTT. This codes for CAWSAGTSSTDTQYF.

The chain has TRBV5-4 and TRBJ1-2; D possibly corresponds to TRBD1 (5 bases). V gave up 0 bases and J gave up 5 bases, with 14 bases separating them. CDR3 size: 15 residues. CDR1 is SGHNT, CDR2 YYREEE, per germline (reference sequence). The CDR3 is CASSLDGRGEYGYTF. DNA of the CDR3: TGTGCCAGCAGCTTGGATGGGCGGGGGGAATATGGCTACACCTTC.

The chain has TRBV27 and TRBJ2-7; 7 bases line up with TRBD1. Germline V gives CDR1 MNHEY, CDR2 SMNVEV (reference sequence). The CDR3 sequence is 16 residues long. The ends lost 0 bases at V and 0 bases at J; junction bases unmatched: 5. The CDR3 sequence: CASSLSGTASSYEQYF. The CDR3 DNA follows: TGTGCCAGCAGTTTATCGGGGACAGCGAGCTCCTACGAGCAGTACTTC.

This clone showed up just once. The chain has TRBV11-3 and TRBJ2-1, with D tentatively TRBD2 (6 bases). The CDR3 spans 14 residues. The germline V and J ends were trimmed by 6 bases and 4 bases, with 13 bases remaining between them. Germline-derived CDR1 and CDR2 are SGHNT and YENEEA. The CDR3 coding sequence is TGTGCCAGCAGGTCGTCTAGCGAGTACAATGAGCAGTTCTTC. Protein: CASRSSSEYNEQFF.

The rearrangement joins TRBV9 to TRBJ2-7; 7 bases fit TRBD1. CDR1 and CDR2 from the germline V gene are SGDLS and YYNGEE. The CDR3 is 14 residues long. J was trimmed by 6 bases and V by 6 bases; bases with no gene match: 12. Written as DNA, the CDR3 is TGTGCCAGCAACTCAGGACAGGTCCTTTCCGAGCAGTACTTC. Residues: CASNSGQVLSEQYF.

This chain joins TRBV19 and TRBJ2-1; a possible D gene is TRBD2 (5 bases). V shed 5 bases and J shed 5 bases, with 13 bases lying between them. The CDR3 covers 14 residues. Per the germline V gene, CDR1 is LNHDA and CDR2 is SQIVND (reference sequence). The chain's CDR3 is CASSVLVFDNEQFF. The CDR3 DNA follows: TGTGCCAGTAGTGTACTAGTATTCGACAATGAGCAGTTCTTC. The entire variable domain, with the rest obtained from reference TRBV19 and TRBJ2-1, is as follows: DGGITQSPKYLFRKEGQNVTLSCEQNLNHDAMYWYRQDPGQGLRLIYYSQIVNDFQKGDIAEGYSVSREKKESFPLTVTSAQKNPTAFYLCASSVLVFDNEQFFGPGTRLTVL.

This clone was detected once. The genes are TRBV13 and TRBJ2-1; TRBD2 matches at 9 bases. With 1 base clipped from V and 7 bases from J, the junction kept 2 bases outside the gene matches. The CDR3 runs 14 residues. The V gene's germline CDR1 is PRHDT and CDR2 FYEKMQ (reference sequence). The CDR3 nucleotides are TGTGCCAGCAGCTTAGTAGCGGGGGTTAATGAGCAGTTCTTC. Protein sequence: CASSLVAGVNEQFF.

The rearrangement links TRBV9 to TRBJ2-7; TRBD2 aligns across 10 bases. Germline CDR1 and CDR2: SGDLS and YYNGEE. The CDR3 spans 15 residues. After removal of 4 bases from V and 6 bases from J, the junction contained 10 bases not matched to a gene. The CDR3 here is CASSLLPSGSSEQYF. Here the CDR3 DNA reads TGTGCCAGCAGCCTTCTTCCTAGCGGGAGTAGCGAGCAGTACTTC. The whole variable domain, remainder taken from reference TRBV9 and TRBJ2-7, is DSGVTQTPKHLITATGQRVTLRCSPRSGDLSVYWYQQSLDQGLQFLIQYYNGEERAKGNILERFSAQQFPDLHSELNLSSLELGDSALYFCASSLLPSGSSEQYFGPGTRLTVT.

This clone was counted a single time. V usage is TRBV21-1 and J usage is TRBJ2-5; TRBD1 is the table's D call and was not checked against the DNA. TRBV21-1 is labeled a pseudogene. The CDR3 loop spans 17 amino acids. The CDR3 reads CASTKHAEGAWKETQYF. CDR3 nucleotides: TGTGCCAGCACCAAACACGCCGAGGGGGCATGGAAAGAGACCCAGTACTTC.